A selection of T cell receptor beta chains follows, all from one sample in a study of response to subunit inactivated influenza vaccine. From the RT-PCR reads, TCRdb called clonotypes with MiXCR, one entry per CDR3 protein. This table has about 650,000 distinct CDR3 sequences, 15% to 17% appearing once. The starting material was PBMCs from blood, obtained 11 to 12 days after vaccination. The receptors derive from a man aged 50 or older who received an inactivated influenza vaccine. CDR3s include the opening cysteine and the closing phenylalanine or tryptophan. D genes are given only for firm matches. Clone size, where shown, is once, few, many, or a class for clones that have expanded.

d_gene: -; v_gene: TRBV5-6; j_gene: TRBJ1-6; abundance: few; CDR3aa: CASSLVGRNSPLHF; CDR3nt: TGTGCCAGCAGCTTGGTGGGGCGGAATTCACCCCTCCACTTT
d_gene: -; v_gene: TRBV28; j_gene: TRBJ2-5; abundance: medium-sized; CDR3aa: CASSFWGPWETQYF; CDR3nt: TGTGCCAGCAGTTTTTGGGGGCCCTGGGAGACCCAGTACTTC
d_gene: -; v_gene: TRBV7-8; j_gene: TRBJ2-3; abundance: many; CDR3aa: CASSFTRHWDTQYF; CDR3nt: TGTGCCAGCAGCTTTACTCGGCATTGGGATACGCAGTATTTT
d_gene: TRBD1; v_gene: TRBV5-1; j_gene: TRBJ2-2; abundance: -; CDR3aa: CASNNDRANTGELFF; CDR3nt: TGCGCCAGCAATAACGACAGGGCCAACACCGGGGAGCTGTTTTTT
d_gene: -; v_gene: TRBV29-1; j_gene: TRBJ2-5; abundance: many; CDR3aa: CSGQTSGTQYF; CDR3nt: TGCAGCGGACAAACCTCGGGGACCCAGTACTTC
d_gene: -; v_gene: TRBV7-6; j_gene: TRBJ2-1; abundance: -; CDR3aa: CASSSGGRGNEQFF; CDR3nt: TGTGCCAGCAGCTCCGGGGGGCGTGGCAATGAGCAGTTCTTC
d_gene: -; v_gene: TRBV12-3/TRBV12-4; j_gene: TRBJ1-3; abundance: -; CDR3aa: CASSLVDGNTIYF; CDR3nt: TGTGCCAGCAGTCTTGTTGATGGAAACACCATATATTTT
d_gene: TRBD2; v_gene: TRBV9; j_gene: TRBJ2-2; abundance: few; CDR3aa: CASSRIGGGGASNTGELFF; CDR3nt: TGTGCCAGCAGCCGGATAGGAGGCGGGGGAGCCTCGAACACCGGGGAGCTGTTTTTT
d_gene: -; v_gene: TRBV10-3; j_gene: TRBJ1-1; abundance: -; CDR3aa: CAISETATEAFF; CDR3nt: TGTGCCATCAGTGAGACAGCCACTGAAGCTTTCTTT
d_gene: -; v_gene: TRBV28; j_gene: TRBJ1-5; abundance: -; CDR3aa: CASSLSAEPQHF; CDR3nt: TGTGCCAGCAGTTTATCGGCGGAGCCCCAGCATTTT
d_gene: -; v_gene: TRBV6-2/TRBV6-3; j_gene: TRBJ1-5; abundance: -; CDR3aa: CASSRTTVMGALSNQPQHF; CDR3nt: TGTGCCAGCAGTCGTACCACCGTGATGGGGGCCCTTAGCAATCAGCCCCAGCATTTT
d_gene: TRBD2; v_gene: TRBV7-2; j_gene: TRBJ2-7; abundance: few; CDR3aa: CASSLAMRGAVSEQYF; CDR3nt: TGTGCCAGCAGCTTAGCGATGCGGGGGGCAGTTTCTGAGCAGTACTTC
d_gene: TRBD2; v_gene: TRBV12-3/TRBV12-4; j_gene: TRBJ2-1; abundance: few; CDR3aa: CASSPRTSGNRYYNEQFF; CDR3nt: TGTGCCAGCAGTCCAAGGACTAGCGGGAACCGATATTACAATGAGCAGTTCTTC
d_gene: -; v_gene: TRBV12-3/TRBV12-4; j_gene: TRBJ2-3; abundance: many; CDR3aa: CASSFDSSTDTQYF; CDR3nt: TGTGCCAGCAGTTTTGACTCTAGCACAGATACGCAGTATTTT
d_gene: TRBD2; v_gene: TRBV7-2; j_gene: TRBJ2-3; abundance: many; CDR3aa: CASSAILAGKLTDTQYF; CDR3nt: TGTGCCAGCAGCGCTATCTTAGCGGGAAAACTCACAGATACGCAGTATTTT
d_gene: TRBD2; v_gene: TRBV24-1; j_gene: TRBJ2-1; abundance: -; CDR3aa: CATSGTSGSYNEQFF; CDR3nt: TGTGCCACCAGTGGTACTAGCGGCTCCTACAATGAGCAGTTCTTC
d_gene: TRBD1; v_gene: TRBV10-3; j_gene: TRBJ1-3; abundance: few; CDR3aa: CAIRSTGGSINTIYF; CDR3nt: TGTGCCATAAGATCCACAGGGGGAAGTATAAACACCATATATTTT
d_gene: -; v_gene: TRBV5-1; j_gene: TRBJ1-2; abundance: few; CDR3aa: CASSLGEGRRDGYTF; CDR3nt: TGCGCCAGCAGCTTGGGTGAAGGGCGAAGGGATGGCTACACCTTC
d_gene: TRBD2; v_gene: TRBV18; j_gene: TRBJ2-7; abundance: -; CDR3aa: CASSPLADYEQYF; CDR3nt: TGTGCCAGCTCTCCCCTAGCGGACTACGAGCAGTACTTC
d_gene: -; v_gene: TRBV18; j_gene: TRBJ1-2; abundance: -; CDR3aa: CASSPTYHPDGYTF; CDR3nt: TGTGCCAGCTCACCTACCTACCACCCCGATGGCTACACCTTC
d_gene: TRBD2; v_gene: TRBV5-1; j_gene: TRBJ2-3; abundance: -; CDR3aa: CASSLDGLASDTQYF; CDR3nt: TGCGCCAGCAGCTTGGATGGACTAGCGTCAGATACGCAGTATTTT
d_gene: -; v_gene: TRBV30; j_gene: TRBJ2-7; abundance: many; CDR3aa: CAWSRGHTYEQYF; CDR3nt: TGTGCCTGGAGCAGGGGCCATACCTACGAGCAGTACTTC
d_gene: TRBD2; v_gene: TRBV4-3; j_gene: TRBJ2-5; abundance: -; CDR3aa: CASSPSGLAGKETQYF; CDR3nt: TGCGCCAGCAGCCCTAGTGGGCTAGCGGGAAAAGAGACCCAGTACTTC
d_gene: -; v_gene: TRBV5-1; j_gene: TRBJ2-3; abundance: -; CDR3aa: CASSLALPHTDTQYF; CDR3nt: TGCGCCAGCAGCTTGGCCCTACCCCACACAGATACGCAGTATTTT
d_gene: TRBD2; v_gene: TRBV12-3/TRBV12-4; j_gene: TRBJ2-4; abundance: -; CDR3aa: CASSSGTIKNIQYF; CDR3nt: TGTGCCAGCAGTTCCGGGACTATCAAAAACATTCAGTACTTC
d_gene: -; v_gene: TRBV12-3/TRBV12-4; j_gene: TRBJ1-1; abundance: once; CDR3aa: CASSSLDISGTEAFF; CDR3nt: TGTGCCAGCAGTTCTCTAGACATATCGGGCACTGAAGCTTTCTTT
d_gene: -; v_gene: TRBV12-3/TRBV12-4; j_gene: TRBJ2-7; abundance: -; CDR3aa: CASSWGRGEQYF; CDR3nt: TGTGCCAGCAGTTGGGGCCGAGGCGAGCAGTACTTC
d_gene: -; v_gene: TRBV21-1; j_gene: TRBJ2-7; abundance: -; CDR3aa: CASSKVVTSSYEQYF; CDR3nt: TGTGCCAGCAGCAAAGTTGTGACAAGCTCCTACGAGCAGTACTTC
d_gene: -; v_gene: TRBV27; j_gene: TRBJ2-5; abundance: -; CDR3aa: CASSFLGAKFGLTGETQYF; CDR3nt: TGTGCCAGCAGTTTTTTGGGGGCCAAATTTGGCTTAACTGGAGAGACCCAGTACTTC
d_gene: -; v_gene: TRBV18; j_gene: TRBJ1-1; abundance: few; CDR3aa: CASSRLRGNTEAFF; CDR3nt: TGTGCCAGCTCACGGCTGCGGGGGAACACTGAAGCTTTCTTT
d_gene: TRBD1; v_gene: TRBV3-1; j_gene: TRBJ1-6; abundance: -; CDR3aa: CASSEGQTNSPLHF; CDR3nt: TGTGCCAGCAGCGAGGGACAGACAAATTCACCCCTCCACTTT
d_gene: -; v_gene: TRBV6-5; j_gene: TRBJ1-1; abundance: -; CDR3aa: CASSYGVGAEAFF; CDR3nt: TGTGCCAGCAGTTACGGGGTAGGCGCTGAAGCTTTCTTT
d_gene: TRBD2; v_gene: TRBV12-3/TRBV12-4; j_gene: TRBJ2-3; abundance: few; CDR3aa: CASTPQASGGESDTQYF; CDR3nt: TGTGCCAGCACCCCTCAGGCTAGCGGGGGGGAATCAGATACGCAGTATTTT
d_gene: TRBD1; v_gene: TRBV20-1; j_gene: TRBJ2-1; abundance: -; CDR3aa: CSAQTGGVLNEQFF; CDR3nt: TGCAGTGCTCAGACAGGGGGGGTACTTAATGAGCAGTTCTTC
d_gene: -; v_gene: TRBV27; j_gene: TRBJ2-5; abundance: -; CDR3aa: CASRSRGNNQETQYF; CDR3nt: TGTGCCAGCAGGAGTCGGGGGAACAACCAAGAGACCCAGTACTTC
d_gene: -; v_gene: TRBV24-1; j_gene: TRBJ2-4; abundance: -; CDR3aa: CATSDERNIQYF; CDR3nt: TGTGCCACCAGTGATGAAAGAAACATTCAGTACTTC
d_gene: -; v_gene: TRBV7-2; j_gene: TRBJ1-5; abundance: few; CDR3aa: CASSSPPSPQHF; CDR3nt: TGTGCCAGCAGCTCCCCCCCGTCGCCCCAGCATTTT
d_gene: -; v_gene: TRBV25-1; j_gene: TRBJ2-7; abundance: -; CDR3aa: CASSPSTAEQYF; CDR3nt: TGTGCCAGCAGTCCCTCGACGGCCGAGCAGTACTTC
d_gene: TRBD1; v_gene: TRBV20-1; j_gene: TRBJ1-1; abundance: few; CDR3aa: CSASEQGTFFGAFF; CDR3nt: TGCAGTGCTAGCGAACAGGGGACTTTTTTCGGAGCTTTCTTT
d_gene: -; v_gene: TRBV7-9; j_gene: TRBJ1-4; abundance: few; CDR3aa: CALGSGGSHNEKLFF; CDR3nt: TGTGCCCTGGGTAGTGGAGGGTCCCATAATGAAAAACTGTTTTTT
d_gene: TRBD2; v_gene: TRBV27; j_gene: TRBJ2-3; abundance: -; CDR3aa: CASSPLLIGRDTDTQYF; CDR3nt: TGTGCCAGCAGTCCACTTTTGATCGGGAGGGACACAGATACGCAGTATTTT
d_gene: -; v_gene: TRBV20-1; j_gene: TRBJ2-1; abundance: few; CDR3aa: CSARPTGTEQFF; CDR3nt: TGCAGTGCTAGACCTACAGGGACTGAGCAGTTCTTC
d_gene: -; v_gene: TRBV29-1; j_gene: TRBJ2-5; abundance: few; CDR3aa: CSAGRGGETQYF; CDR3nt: TGCAGCGCTGGGAGAGGGGGGGAGACCCAGTACTTC
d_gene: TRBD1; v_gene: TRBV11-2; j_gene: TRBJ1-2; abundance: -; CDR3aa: CASSSTPGPRGGYTF; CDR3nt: TGTGCCAGCAGCTCTACGCCGGGTCCCAGGGGGGGCTACACCTTC
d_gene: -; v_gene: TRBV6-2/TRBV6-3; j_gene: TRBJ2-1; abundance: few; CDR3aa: CASRQPGRSLYNEQFF; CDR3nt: TGTGCCAGCAGACAACCGGGACGTAGCCTATACAATGAGCAGTTCTTC
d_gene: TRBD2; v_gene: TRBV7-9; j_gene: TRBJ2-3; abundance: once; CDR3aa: CASSSREAPSTDTQYF; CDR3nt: TGTGCCAGCAGTTCCCGGGAGGCCCCTAGCACAGATACGCAGTATTTT
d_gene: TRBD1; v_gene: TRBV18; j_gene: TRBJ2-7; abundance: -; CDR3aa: CASSPTTGPYEQYF; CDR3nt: TGTGCCAGCTCACCTACGACAGGGCCCTACGAGCAGTACTTC
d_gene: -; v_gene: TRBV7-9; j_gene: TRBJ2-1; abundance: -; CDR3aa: CASSLAAREQFF; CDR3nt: TGTGCCAGCAGCTTAGCTGCAAGGGAGCAGTTCTTC
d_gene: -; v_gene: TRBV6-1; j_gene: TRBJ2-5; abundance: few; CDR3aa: CASRETGRVQETQYF; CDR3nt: TGTGCCAGCAGAGAGACTGGGCGGGTACAAGAGACCCAGTACTTC
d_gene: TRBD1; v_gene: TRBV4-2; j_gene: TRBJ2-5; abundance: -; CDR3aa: CASSQDPQGNQETQYF; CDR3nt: TGTGCCAGCAGCCAAGATCCACAGGGGAACCAAGAGACCCAGTACTTC
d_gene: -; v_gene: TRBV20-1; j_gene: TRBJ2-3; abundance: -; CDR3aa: CSARFPLGGRSTDTQYF; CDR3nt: TGCAGTGCTAGGTTCCCCCTTGGCGGACGCAGCACAGATACGCAGTATTTT
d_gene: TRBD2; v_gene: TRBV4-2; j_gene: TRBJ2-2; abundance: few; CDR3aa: CASSQYLAGGPVYTGELFF; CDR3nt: TGTGCCAGCAGCCAATATCTAGCGGGGGGGCCAGTGTATACCGGGGAGCTGTTTTTT
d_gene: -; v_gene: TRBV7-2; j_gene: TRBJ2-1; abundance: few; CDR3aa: CASSTGFGRAREQFF; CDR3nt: TGTGCCAGCAGCACCGGGTTTGGGCGGGCCCGTGAGCAGTTCTTC
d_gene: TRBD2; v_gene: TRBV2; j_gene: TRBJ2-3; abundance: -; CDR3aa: CASSRLAGGISSTDTQYF; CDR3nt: TGTGCCAGCAGTAGGCTAGCGGGGGGGATATCTAGCACAGATACGCAGTATTTT
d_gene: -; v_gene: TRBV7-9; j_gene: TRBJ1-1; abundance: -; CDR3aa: CASSLWSGLRPNTEAFF; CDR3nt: TGTGCCAGCAGCTTATGGTCGGGGTTAAGACCGAACACTGAAGCTTTCTTT